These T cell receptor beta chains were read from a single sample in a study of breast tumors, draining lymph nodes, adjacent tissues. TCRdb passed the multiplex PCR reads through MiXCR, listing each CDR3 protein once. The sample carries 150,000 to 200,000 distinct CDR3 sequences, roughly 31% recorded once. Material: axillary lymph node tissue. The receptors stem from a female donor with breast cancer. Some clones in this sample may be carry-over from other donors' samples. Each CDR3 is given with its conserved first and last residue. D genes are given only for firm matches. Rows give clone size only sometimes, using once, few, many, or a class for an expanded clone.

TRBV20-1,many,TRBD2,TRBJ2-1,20,CSARTTGTSSSGGLYNEQFF,TGCAGTGCTAGAACAACCGGGACAAGCTCTAGCGGGGGTCTCTACAATGAGCAGTTCTTC
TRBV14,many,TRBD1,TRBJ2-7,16,CASSQGYRDRSYEQYF,TGTGCCAGCAGCCAAGGTTACCGGGACAGGTCCTACGAGCAGTACTTC
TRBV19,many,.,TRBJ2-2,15,CASTIKGSNTGELFF,TGTGCCAGTACCATAAAGGGGTCGAACACCGGGGAGCTGTTTTTT
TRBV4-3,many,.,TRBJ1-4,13,CASSQFLGEKLFF,TGCGCCAGCAGCCAGTTTCTTGGGGAAAAACTGTTTTTT
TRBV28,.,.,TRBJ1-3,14,CASSRDSPGNTIYF,TGTGCCAGCAGCCGTGACAGCCCTGGAAACACCATATATTTT
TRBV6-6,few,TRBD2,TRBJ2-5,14,CASSHGGGRETQYF,TGTGCCAGCAGTCACGGGGGGGGCAGGGAGACCCAGTACTTC
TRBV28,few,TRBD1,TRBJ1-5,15,CASSNRQGRNQPQHF,TGTGCCAGCAGTAATAGACAGGGGAGGAATCAGCCCCAGCATTTT
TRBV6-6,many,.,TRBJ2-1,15,CASSFGGSSYNEQFF,TGTGCCAGCAGCTTTGGGGGAAGCTCCTACAATGAGCAGTTCTTC
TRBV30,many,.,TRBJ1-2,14,CAWTGQQIAYGYTF,TGTGCCTGGACCGGGCAGCAAATAGCCTATGGCTACACCTTC
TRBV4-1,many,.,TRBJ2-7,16,CASSQEGVISSYEQYF,TGCGCCAGCAGCCAAGAGGGCGTGATCAGCTCCTACGAGCAGTACTTC
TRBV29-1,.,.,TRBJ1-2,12,CSVQPGDHGYTF,TGCAGCGTTCAGCCCGGGGATCATGGCTACACCTTC
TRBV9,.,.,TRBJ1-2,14,CASSQGQRVYGYTF,TGCGCCAGCAGCCAGGGACAACGAGTCTATGGCTACACCTTC
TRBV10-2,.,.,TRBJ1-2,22,CASSLTRVGYEQYFGTTYGYTF,.
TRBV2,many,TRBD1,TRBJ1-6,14,CASSETGGGSPLHF,TGTGCCAGCAGTGAAACAGGGGGCGGTTCACCCCTCCACTTT
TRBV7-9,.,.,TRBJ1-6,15,CASSLALGNNSPLHF,TGTGCCAGCAGCTTAGCGCTTGGGAATAATTCACCCCTCCACTTT
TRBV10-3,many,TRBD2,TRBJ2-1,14,CAISQSSGKDEQFF,TGTGCCATCAGCCAGTCTAGCGGGAAGGATGAGCAGTTCTTC
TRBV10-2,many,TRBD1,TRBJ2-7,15,CASSGMGQGAYEQYF,TGCGCCAGCAGTGGGATGGGACAGGGAGCCTACGAGCAGTACTTC
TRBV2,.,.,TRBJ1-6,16,CASSEGLAGVYSPLHF,TGTGCCAGCAGTGAGGGTCTAGCGGGTGTTTATTCACCCCTCCACTTT
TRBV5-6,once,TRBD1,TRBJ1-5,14,CASSHRGPGQPQHF,TGTGCCAGCAGCCACAGGGGGCCAGGGCAGCCCCAGCATTTT
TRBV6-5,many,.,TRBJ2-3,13,CASSYFRADTQYF,TGTGCCAGCAGTTACTTCAGGGCAGATACGCAGTATTTT
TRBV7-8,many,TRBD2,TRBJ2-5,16,CASSLGLAGGGETQYF,TGTGCCAGCAGCTTGGGTCTAGCGGGAGGCGGGGAGACCCAGTACTTC
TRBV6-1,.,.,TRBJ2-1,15,CASSDNLSSYNEQFF,TGTGCCAGCAGTGATAACTTGAGCTCCTACAATGAGCAGTTCTTC
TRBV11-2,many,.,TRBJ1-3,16,CASSLLRVKTGNTIYF,TGTGCCAGCAGCTTACTGCGGGTAAAAACTGGAAACACCATATATTTT
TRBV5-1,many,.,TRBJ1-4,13,CASSLDADEKLFF,TGCGCCAGCAGCTTGGACGCCGATGAAAAACTGTTTTTT
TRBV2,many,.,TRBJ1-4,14,CASSELQTPEKLFF,TGTGCCAGCAGTGAACTTCAGACCCCCGAAAAACTGTTTTTT
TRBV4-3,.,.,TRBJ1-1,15,CASSHGTHNRAEAFF,TGCGCCAGCAGCCACGGAACGCACAATAGAGCTGAAGCTTTCTTT
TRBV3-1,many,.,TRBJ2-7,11,CASSQSREQYF,TGTGCCAGCAGCCAATCTAGAGAGCAGTACTTC
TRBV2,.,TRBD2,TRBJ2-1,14,CASRLAGSYNEQFF,TGTGCCAGCCGGTTAGCGGGGAGTTACAATGAGCAGTTCTTC
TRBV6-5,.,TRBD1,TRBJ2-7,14,CASSLSTGSSEQYF,TGTGCCAGCAGTCTTTCGACAGGGTCATCCGAGCAGTACTTC
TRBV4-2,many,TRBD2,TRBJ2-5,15,CASSQGTSEQETQYF,TGTGCCAGCAGCCAAGGAACTAGCGAACAAGAGACCCAGTACTTC
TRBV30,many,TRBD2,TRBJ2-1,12,CAWRRGAKEQFF,TGTGCCTGGAGGCGGGGGGCGAAAGAGCAGTTCTTC
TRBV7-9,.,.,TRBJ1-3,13,CASSPSAGNTIYF,TGTGCCAGCAGCCCGTCGGCTGGAAACACCATATATTTT
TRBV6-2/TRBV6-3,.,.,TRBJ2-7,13,CASTLDRFHEQYF,TGTGCCAGCACCCTCGACAGGTTCCACGAGCAGTACTTC
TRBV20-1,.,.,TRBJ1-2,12,CSAGGPNYGCTF,TGCAGTGCTGGGGGCCCCAACTATGGCTGCACCTTC
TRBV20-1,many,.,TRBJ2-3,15,CSARRGTGEIDTQYF,TGCAGTGCTAGAAGAGGGACGGGGGAGATAGATACGCAGTATTTT
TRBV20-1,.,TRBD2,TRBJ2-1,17,CSARLAGGESPYNEQFF,TGCAGTGCCCGACTAGCGGGGGGGGAAAGCCCCTACAATGAGCAGTTCTTC